This entry lists 13 T cell receptor beta chains sequenced from one sample in a study of blood T cells in healthy people across ages. A second PCR of roughly 7 to 11 cycles used a sample-barcoded 5' primer and a J-beta primer mix. TCRdb recomputed calls from the 5' RACE reads with MiXCR, one row per CDR3 protein. The sample holds about 730,000 distinct CDR3 sequences, 35% to 45% seen once. Sequencing was carried out using blood. These receptors were obtained from a woman in her sixties in good health.

A few counts support this clonotype. J is TRBJ1-5 and V is TRBV20-1; TRBD1 might be the D (6 bases). CDR3 length: 12 residues. CDR1 is DFQATT, CDR2 SNEGSKA, per germline (reference sequence). Trimming cost V 5 bases and J 2 bases, with 7 bases left between them. The CDR3 spells CSAEGGNQPQHF. The DNA for the CDR3 is TGCAGTGCTGAGGGGGGCAATCAGCCCCAGCATTTT.

The V call is TRBV3-1, the J call TRBJ2-7, with a weak D call TRBD1 (5 bases). Germline V gene lookup returns CDR1 LGHDT and CDR2 YNNKEL (reference sequence). V lost 3 bases, J lost 7 bases, and 16 bases lay in between. The CDR3 consists of 14 residues. The chain's CDR3 is CASSHSTGSNEQYF. DNA of the CDR3: TGTGCCAGCAGCCACTCCACAGGTAGTAATGAGCAGTACTTC.

On this clonotype itself: A much larger clonotype is one base distant, so this may be a read error. The DNA for the CDR3 is TGTACCAGCAGCACTACAGGGGCAGATACGCAGTATTTT. Translated, it gives CTSSTTGADTQYF. The rearrangement uses TRBV7-2 and TRBJ2-3, with 7 bases aligning to TRBD1. Germline CDR1 reads SGHTA; CDR2 reads FQGNSA. J gave up 4 bases and V 5 bases, and 3 bases lay outside the gene matches. The length of the CDR3 is 13 residues.

This clonotype was seen repeatedly, ten times or more. V gene TRBV3-1 combines with J gene TRBJ1-2; no definite D call. The CDR3 has 11 amino acids. Trimming shortened V by 6 bases and J by 6 bases, and 8 bases separated the two germline ends. CDR1 and CDR2 from the germline V gene are LGHDT and YNNKEL (reference sequence). Here the CDR3 DNA reads TGTGCCAGCAGTTACAGCGATGGCTACACCTTC. Translation gives CASSYSDGYTF.

The chain links TRBV20-1 to TRBJ1-5; D call uncertain. The CDR3 covers 15 residues. Trimming left V 4 bases short and J 0 bases short, with 13 bases between. Germline V gene lookup returns CDR1 DFQATT and CDR2 SNEGSKA (reference sequence). The CDR3 loop is CSATNTDFSNQPQHF. The CDR3 DNA reads as TGCAGTGCTACCAACACGGACTTTAGCAATCAGCCCCAGCATTTT.

V usage is TRBV7-3 and J usage is TRBJ1-3, with D tentatively TRBD1 (5 bases). The CDR3 sequence is 14 residues long. Germline V CDR1 and CDR2: SGHTA, FQGTGA. The germline V and J ends were trimmed by 5 bases and 4 bases, with 12 bases remaining between them. The CDR3 nucleotides are TGTGCCAGCAGCGAATCAGGGTCCGGAAACACCATATATTTT. Encoded protein: CASSESGSGNTIYF.

The chain recombines TRBV7-2 with TRBJ2-7, with no clear D. This CDR3 has 10 residues. Trimming removed 9 bases from V and 3 bases from J, with 6 bases in between. Germline lookup yields CDR1 SGHTA and CDR2 FQGNSA. CDR3 nucleotide sequence: TGTGCCAGGATTAGCTACGAGCAGTACTTC. It yields the protein CARISYEQYF.

The genes are TRBV18 and TRBJ2-7, with 9 bases that match TRBD2. The J call is uncertain, as TRBJ2-5 better fits the DNA end. Per the germline V gene, CDR1 is KGHSH and CDR2 is LQKENI. This CDR3 is 17 amino acids long. This chain's CDR3 is CASSPGSGSRDRETQYF. The DNA of the CDR3 is TGTGCCAGCTCACCTGGTAGCGGGAGTCGTGATCGAGAGACCCAGTACTTC.

This clonotype was counted only a few times. The J gene is TRBJ1-4, the V gene TRBV30, with D possibly being TRBD1 (5 bases). Germline CDR1 and CDR2: GTSNPN and SVGIG (reference sequence). V lost 0 bases, J lost 15 bases, and 14 bases lay in between. The CDR3 sequence is 12 residues long. CDR3 region: CAWSVQAVRLFF. The CDR3 DNA reads TGTGCCTGGAGTGTACAGGCGGTCAGGTTGTTTTTT.

This clonotype showed up just a few times. V and J are TRBV20-1 and TRBJ2-5; 11 nucleotides agree with TRBD2. The V gene end was trimmed by 6 bases and the J gene end by 11 bases; junction bases not matched to a gene: 17. CDR1 DFQATT and CDR2 SNEGSKA come from the germline V gene (reference sequence). This CDR3 spans 15 amino acids. The CDR3 DNA is TGCAGTGCCAGGACGATAGCGGGGGGGCACAATGAGCAGTACTTC. It encodes CSARTIAGGHNEQYF.

With regard to this clonotype: The junction differs from germline at one of its ends, possibly a read error. V is TRBV7-9 and J is TRBJ2-5; the match to TRBD2 covers 9 bases. Germline V gives CDR1 SEHNR, CDR2 FQNEAQ (reference sequence). The CDR3 sequence is 13 residues long. The CDR3 here is CANSLELAGTQYF. The CDR3, as DNA: TGTGCCAACAGCTTGGAACTAGCGGGGACCCAGTACTTC.

V gene TRBV7-2 combines with J gene TRBJ2-7; 7 bases line up with TRBD1. Germline V gene sequence: CDR1 SGHTA, CDR2 FQGNSA. After removal of 0 bases from V and 2 bases from J, the junction contained 4 bases not matched to a gene. The CDR3 extends over 15 amino acids. CDR3 in amino acids: CASSLAPGQPYEQYF. The CDR3 bases are TGTGCCAGCAGCTTAGCCCCGGGACAGCCCTACGAGCAGTACTTC.

A remark on this clonotype: Germline and junction disagree at one end, which may indicate a read error. V is TRBV14 and J is TRBJ2-6, with a weak D call TRBD1 (5 bases). Per germline, CDR1 SGHDN and CDR2 FVKESK. CDR3 length equals 17 residues. This CDR3 reads CASSQTMRGSGADVLTF. The CDR3 nucleotides are TGTGCCAGCAGCCAGACGATGAGAGGCTCTGGGGCCGACGTCCTGACTTTC.